This TCR beta chain was found in a study of T cell repertoires in cytomegalovirus infection. Study-level information: Both a matching HLA type and CMV infection were indicated by public TCR beta signatures.

This clonotype occurred a few times. Its antigen is still unknown. MiXCR, run by TCRdb on the reads, gives a single entry per CDR3 protein. Altogether 150,000 to 200,000 distinct CDR3 sequences are present, about a fifth being singletons, with the ten largest covering roughly 25%. The clonotype comes from a human donor in good health (CMV status not recorded). Some clones in this sample may be carry-over from other donors' samples. The sample here was CD8+ T cells from cultured PBMCs, taken from culture after CMV antigen stimulation.

The CDR3: CASSYVGQGRGEAFF. Written as DNA, the CDR3 is TGTGCCAGCAGTTACGTGGGACAGGGTCGGGGTGAAGCTTTCTTT. The chain carries TRBV6-2 or TRBV6-3 and TRBJ1-1; 9 bases agree with TRBD1. V lost 2 bases to trimming and J lost 7 bases; unmatched junction nucleotides: 8. Germline CDR1 reads MNHEY; CDR2 reads SVGEGT. This CDR3 has 15 residues.